The entry below describes one TCR beta chain. Its antigen is not identified. These data come from a study of cytomegalovirus exposure and HLA in healthy donors. Study context: Among the 300 to 400 donors who were genotyped, approximately 76% fell in the genetic ancestry cluster that is associated with self-reported Caucasian donors.

PCR involved 60 Vbeta and 13 Jbeta primers. Clones were read by immunoSEQ multiplex PCR, and TCRdb kept only the in-frame ones, dropping some. Among fewer than 110,000 clones, approximately 64% were seen once, and the ten largest hold approximately 3.5%. Study-wide findings and caveats: Several of the most significant clusters appeared linked to common viral pathogens, based on a later analysis.

With V trimmed by 4 bases and J by 3 bases, 5 bases remained unmatched. Germline V gene data show CDR1 as SGHRS and CDR2 as YFSETQ. This CDR3 comprises 16 residues. V is TRBV5-1 and J is TRBJ2-2, with 11 bases matching TRBD1. Material for sequencing was PBMCs. The TCR was taken from a woman between 50 and 59 years old in good health and CMV-seronegative. CDR3 sequence: CASSDPGQGDTGELFF. The CDR3 region has the DNA TGCGCCAGCAGCGATCCGGGACAGGGGGACACCGGGGAGCTGTTTTTT.